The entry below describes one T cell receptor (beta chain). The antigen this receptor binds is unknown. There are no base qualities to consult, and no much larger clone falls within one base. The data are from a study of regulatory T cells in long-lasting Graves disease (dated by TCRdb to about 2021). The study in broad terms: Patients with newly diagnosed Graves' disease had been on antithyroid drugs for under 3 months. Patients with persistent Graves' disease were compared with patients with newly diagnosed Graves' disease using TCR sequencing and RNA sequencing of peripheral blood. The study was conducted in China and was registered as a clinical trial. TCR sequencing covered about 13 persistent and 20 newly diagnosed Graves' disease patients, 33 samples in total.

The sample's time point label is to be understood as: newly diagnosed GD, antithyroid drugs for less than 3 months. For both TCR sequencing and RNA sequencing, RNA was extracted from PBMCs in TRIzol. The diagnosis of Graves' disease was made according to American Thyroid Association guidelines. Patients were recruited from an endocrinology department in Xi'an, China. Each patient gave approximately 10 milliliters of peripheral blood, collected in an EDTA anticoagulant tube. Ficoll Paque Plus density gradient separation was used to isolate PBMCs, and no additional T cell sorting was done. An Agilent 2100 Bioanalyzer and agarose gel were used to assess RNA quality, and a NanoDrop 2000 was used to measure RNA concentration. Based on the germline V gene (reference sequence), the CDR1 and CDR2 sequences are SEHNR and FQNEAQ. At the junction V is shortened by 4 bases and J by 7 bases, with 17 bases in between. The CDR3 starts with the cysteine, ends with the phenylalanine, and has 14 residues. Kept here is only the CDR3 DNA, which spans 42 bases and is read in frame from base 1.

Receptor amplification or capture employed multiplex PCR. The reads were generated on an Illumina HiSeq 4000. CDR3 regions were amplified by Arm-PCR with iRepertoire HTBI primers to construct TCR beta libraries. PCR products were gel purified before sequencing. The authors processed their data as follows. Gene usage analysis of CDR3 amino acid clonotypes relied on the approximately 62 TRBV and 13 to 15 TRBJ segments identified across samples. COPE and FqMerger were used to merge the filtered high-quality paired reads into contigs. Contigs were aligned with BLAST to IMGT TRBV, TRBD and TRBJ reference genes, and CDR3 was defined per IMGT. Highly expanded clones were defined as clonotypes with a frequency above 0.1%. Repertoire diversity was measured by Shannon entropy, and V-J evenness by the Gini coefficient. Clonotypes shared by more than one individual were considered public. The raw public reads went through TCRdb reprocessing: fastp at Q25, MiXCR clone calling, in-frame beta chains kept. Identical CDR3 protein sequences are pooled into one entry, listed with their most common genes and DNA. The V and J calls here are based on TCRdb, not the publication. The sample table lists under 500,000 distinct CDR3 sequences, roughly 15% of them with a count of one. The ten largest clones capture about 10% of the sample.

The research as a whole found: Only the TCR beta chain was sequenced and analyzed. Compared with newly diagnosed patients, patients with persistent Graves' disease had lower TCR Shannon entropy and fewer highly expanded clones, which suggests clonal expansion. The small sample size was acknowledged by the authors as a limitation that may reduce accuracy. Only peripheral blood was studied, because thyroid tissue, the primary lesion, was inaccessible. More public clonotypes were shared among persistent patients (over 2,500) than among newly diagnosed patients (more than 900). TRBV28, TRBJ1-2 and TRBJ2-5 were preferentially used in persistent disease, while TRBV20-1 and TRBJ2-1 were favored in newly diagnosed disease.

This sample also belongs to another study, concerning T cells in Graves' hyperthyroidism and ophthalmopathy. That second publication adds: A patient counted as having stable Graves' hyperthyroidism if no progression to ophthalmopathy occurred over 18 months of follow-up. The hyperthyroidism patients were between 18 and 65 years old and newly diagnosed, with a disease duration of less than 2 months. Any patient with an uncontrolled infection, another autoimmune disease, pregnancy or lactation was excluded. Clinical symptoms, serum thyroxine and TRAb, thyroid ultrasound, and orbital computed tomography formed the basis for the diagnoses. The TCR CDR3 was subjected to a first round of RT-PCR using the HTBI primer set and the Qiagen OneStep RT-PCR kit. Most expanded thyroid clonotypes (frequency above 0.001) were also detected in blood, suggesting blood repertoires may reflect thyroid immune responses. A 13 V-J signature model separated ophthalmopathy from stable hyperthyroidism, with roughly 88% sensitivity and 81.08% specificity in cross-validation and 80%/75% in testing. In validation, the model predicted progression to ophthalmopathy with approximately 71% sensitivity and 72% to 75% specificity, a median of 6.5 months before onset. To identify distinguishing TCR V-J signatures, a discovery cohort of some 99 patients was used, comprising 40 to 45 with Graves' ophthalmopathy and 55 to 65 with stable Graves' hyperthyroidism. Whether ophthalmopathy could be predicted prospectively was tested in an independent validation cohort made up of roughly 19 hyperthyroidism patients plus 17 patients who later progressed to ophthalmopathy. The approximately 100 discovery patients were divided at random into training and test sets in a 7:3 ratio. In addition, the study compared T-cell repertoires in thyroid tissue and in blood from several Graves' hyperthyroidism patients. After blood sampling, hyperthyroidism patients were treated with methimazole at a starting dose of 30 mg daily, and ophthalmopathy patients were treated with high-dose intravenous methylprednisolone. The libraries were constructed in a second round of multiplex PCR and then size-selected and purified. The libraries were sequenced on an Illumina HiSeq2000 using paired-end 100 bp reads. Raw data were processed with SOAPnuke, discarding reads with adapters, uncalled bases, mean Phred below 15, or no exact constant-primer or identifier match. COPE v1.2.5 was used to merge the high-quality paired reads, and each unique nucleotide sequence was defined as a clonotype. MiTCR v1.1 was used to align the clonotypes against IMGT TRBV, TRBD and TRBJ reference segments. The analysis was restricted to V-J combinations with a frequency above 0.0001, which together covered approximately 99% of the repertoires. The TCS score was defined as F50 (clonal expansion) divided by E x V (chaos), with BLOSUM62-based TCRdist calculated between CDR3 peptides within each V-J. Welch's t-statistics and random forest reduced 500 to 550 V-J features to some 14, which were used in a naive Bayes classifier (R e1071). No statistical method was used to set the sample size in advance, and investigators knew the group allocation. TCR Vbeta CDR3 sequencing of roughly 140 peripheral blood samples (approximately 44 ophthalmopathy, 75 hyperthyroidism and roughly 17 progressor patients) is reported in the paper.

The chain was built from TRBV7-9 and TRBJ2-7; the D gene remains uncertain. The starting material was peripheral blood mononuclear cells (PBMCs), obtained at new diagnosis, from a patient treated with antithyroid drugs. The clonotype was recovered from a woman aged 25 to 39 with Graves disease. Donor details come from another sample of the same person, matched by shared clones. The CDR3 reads CASSYGLLYPEQYF. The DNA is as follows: TGTGCCAGCAGCTATGGGTTACTTTATCCGGAGCAGTACTTC.